This TCR beta chain was identified in a study of cytomegalovirus exposure and HLA in healthy donors. The study's findings and limits: TCR association rates varied by HLA locus in a later analysis, with DRB1 highest and HLA-C lowest. Earlier analysis looked at TCR beta V segments, and most were productive about 87% or about 30% of the time.

PCR used 60 Vbeta primers and 13 Jbeta primers. Using immunoSEQ multiplex PCR, the repertoire was profiled, and TCRdb retains in-frame clones only, with some absent. Of about 170,000 clones listed, 65% to 75% are singletons. Regarding donors, all were healthy bone marrow donors. The trim removed 5 bases at V and 6 bases at J, leaving 12 bases unmatched. The CDR3 totals 15 residues. From germline, CDR1 is SGHTA and CDR2 FQGTGA. Concerning this clone itself: Its matching antigen is unknown.

This receptor was taken from a human donor in good health. The V and J genes are TRBV7-3 and TRBJ1-2; 7 bases are shared with TRBD1. The material sequenced was PBMCs. CDR3 sequence (DNA): TGTGCCAGCAGCAATCGGACAGGCCAGAGTAATGGCTACACCTTC. Translation: CASSNRTGQSNGYTF.